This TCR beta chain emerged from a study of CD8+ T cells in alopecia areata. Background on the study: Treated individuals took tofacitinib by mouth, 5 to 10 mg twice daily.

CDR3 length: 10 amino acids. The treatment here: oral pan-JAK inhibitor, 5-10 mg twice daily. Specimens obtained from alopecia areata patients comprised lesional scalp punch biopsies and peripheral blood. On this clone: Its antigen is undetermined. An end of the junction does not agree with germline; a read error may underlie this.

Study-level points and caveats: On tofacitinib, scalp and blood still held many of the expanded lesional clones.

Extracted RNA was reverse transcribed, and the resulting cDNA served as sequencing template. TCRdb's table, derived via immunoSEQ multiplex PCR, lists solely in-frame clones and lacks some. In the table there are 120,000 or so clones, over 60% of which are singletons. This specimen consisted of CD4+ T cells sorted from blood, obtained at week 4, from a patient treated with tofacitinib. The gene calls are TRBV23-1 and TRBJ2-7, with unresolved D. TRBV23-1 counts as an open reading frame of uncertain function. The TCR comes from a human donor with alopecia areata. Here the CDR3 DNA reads TGCGCCAGCAGTCAATCAGCCGAGAACTTC. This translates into CASSQSAENF.